These 9 T cell receptor beta chains were all obtained from the same sample, sequenced in a study of cytomegalovirus exposure and HLA in healthy donors. Use of 60 Vbeta and 13 Jbeta primers characterized the PCR. Assay: immunoSEQ multiplex PCR; the TCRdb copy retains only in-frame clones and omits some. The sample records some 150,000 clones, about four fifths being singletons. The sequencing input was PBMCs. Every receptor here comes from a middle-aged man in good health and CMV-seropositive.

The chain couples TRBV4-1 to TRBJ2-3; TRBD2 aligns across 7 bases. With V trimmed by 1 base and J by 2 bases, 6 bases remained unmatched. Germline V gives CDR1 MGHRA, CDR2 YSYEKL. The CDR3 is 16 residues long. The CDR3 DNA is TGCGCCAGCAGCCAAGTGGGGGGACTACTCACAGATACGCAGTATTTT. It specifies CASSQVGGLLTDTQYF.

The chain uses TRBV14 and TRBJ2-3; TRBD2 is a possible D gene (6 bases). The V end lost 0 bases, the J end lost 3 bases, and 13 bases lay between the germline ends. In germline, CDR1 is SGHDN, CDR2 FVKESK. This CDR3 contains 16 residues. CDR3 region: CASSQEGGRVTDTQYF. CDR3 nucleotide sequence: TGTGCCAGCAGCCAAGAAGGAGGGAGAGTGACAGATACGCAGTATTTT.

The chain joins TRBV19 to TRBJ1-2, with D possibly being TRBD1 (5 bases). V dropped 7 bases and J dropped 2 bases, with 8 bases sitting between them. Germline lookup yields CDR1 LNHDA and CDR2 SQIVND (reference sequence). The CDR3 covers 12 residues. In DNA form, the CDR3 reads TGTGCCAGTACCCAGGGAAACTATGGCTACACCTTC. Translation: CASTQGNYGYTF.

The V and J genes are TRBV6-5 and TRBJ2-5, with D possibly TRBD1 on 5 matching bases. V lost 0 bases and J lost 5, with 13 bases in between. The CDR3 has 15 amino acids. The germline CDR1 and CDR2 sequences are MNHEY and SVGAGI. The CDR3 coding sequence is TGTGCCAGCAGTTACTCAATATTGGGGCAGGAGACCCAGTACTTC. Encoded protein: CASSYSILGQETQYF.

By share of the sample, this clone is medium-sized. The CDR3 DNA is TGTGCCAGCAGTGCCCCGTACGGGGAGCTGTTTTTT. It translates to CASSAPYGELFF. V and J are TRBV6-1 and TRBJ2-2; D remains ambiguous. V was trimmed by 4 bases and J by 7 bases, leaving 7 bases between them. CDR1 is MNHNS, CDR2 SASEGT, per germline. The CDR3 extends over 12 amino acids.

The rearrangement links TRBV27 to TRBJ1-1; D is unclear. The CDR3 has 15 amino acids. The V end lost 3 bases, the J end lost 2 bases, and 13 bases lay between the germline ends. Germline V CDR1 and CDR2: MNHEY, SMNVEV (reference sequence). Here the CDR3 reads CASSFNSQVNTEAFF. CDR3 sequence (DNA): TGTGCCAGCAGTTTTAACAGCCAAGTAAACACTGAAGCTTTCTTT.

The rearrangement uses TRBV29-1 and TRBJ2-5; 9 bases are shared with TRBD2. With V trimmed by 0 bases and J by 4 bases, 9 bases remained unmatched. Germline assignment: CDR1 SQVTM and CDR2 ANQGSEA. The CDR3 is 16 residues long. CDR3 in amino acids: CSVEDGVAGVGETQYF. The CDR3 region has the DNA TGCAGCGTTGAAGATGGAGTAGCGGGAGTGGGAGAGACCCAGTACTTC.

The chain joins TRBV19 to TRBJ1-5; 9 bases map to TRBD1. J lost 0 bases, V lost 6 bases, and 3 bases had no gene match. There are 15 residues in the CDR3. Germline V lookup: CDR1 LNHDA, CDR2 SQIVND (reference sequence). The CDR3 protein is CASRQGADSNQPQHF. Here the CDR3 DNA reads TGTGCCAGTAGACAGGGGGCCGATAGCAATCAGCCCCAGCATTTT.

In DNA, the CDR3 is TGTGCCAGCAGCTTAGGGACTAGCGGGTTTCTATACTTC. Translating it yields CASSLGTSGFLYF. The rearrangement joins TRBV7-9 to TRBJ2-7; 11 nucleotides align to TRBD2. Germline CDR1 and CDR2: SEHNR and FQNEAQ (reference sequence). V shed 1 base and J 13 bases; nucleotides not matched to a gene: 6. The CDR3 totals 13 residues.